The 5 T cell receptor beta chains reported below all come from one sample, sequenced in a study of beta chain features in type 1 diabetes. The authors reverse transcribed all of the isolated RNA, so sequencing captured expressed TCRB transcripts. Some clones are missing from TCRdb's copy, which holds only in-frame ones; the method was immunoSEQ multiplex PCR. The profile shows roughly 240,000 clones, 55% to 70% of them singletons. The sequencing input was naive CD4+ T cells from blood. These receptor sequences come from a man aged 30 to 45 in good health.

This clone was recorded only once. The genes are TRBV30 and TRBJ1-5; tentative D call: TRBD1 (5 bases). The V and J ends lost 3 bases and 7 bases respectively, with 13 bases between them. This CDR3 is built from 13 residues. Germline values: CDR1 GTSNPN, CDR2 SVGIG (reference sequence). The CDR3 protein is CAWSAQGNQPQHF. In nucleotides, the CDR3 is TGTGCCTGGAGCGCTCAGGGAAACCAGCCCCAGCATTTT.

The rearrangement joins TRBV5-1 to TRBJ2-5; tentative D call: TRBD2 (5 bases). Trimming left V 8 bases short and J 2 bases short, with 13 bases between. The CDR3 sequence is 13 residues long. Germline loops: CDR1 SGHRS, CDR2 YFSETQ. CDR3 sequence: CASFPGIQETQYF. DNA of the CDR3: TGCGCCAGTTTCCCGGGAATACAAGAGACCCAGTACTTC. The full variable domain, with the rest looked up from reference TRBV5-1 and TRBJ2-5, is KAGVTQTPRYLIKTRGQQVTLSCSPISGHRSVSWYQQTPGQGLQFLFEYFSETQRNKGNFPGRFSGRQFSNSRSEMNVSTLELGDSALYLCASFPGIQETQYFGPGTRLLVL.

The chain has TRBV30 and TRBJ1-1, with TRBD1 as a possible D gene (5 bases). CDR1 and CDR2 (germline): GTSNPN, SVGIG (reference sequence). Trimming shortened V by 1 base and J by 4 bases, and 13 bases separated the two germline ends. The CDR3 is made up of 14 amino acids. CDR3 amino acids: CAWSEVQGVTEAFF. CDR3 nucleotides: TGTGCCTGGAGTGAGGTGCAGGGCGTCACTGAAGCTTTCTTT.

Regarding this clone: Other nucleotide sequences in the sample specify the same CDR3. The chain combines TRBV30 with TRBJ2-5; 8 bases agree with TRBD1. Germline-derived CDR1 and CDR2 are GTSNPN and SVGIG (reference sequence). The CDR3 is made up of 11 amino acids. CDR3 in DNA: TGTGCATCGACAGGGGAAGAGACCCAGTACTTC. Its protein is CASTGEETQYF. The variable domain in full, with the rest retrieved from reference TRBV30 and TRBJ2-5, is SQTIHQWPATLVQPVGSPLSLECTVEGTSNPNLYWYRQAAGRGLQLLFYSVGIGQISSEVPQNLSASRPQDRQFILSSKKLLLSDSGFYLCASTGEETQYFGPGTRLLVL.

The chain combines TRBV25-1 with TRBJ2-7, with no clear D. V was pared by 1 base and J by 9 bases, with 13 bases between. The CDR3 is 13 amino acids. Germline-derived CDR1 and CDR2 are MGHDK and SYGVNS. CDR3 sequence (DNA): TGTGCCAGCAGTGAATTGGTTTGGGCTGGGCAGTACTTC. This translates into CASSELVWAGQYF.